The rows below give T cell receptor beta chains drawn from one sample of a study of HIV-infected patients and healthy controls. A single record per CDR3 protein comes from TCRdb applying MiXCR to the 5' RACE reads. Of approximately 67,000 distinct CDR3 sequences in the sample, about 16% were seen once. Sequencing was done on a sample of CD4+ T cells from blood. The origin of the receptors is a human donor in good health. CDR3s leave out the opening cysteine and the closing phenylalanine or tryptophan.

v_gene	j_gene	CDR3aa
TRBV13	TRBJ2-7	ASSYIRTSQY
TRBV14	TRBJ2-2	ASSRNRGGTGELF
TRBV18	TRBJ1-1	ASSPPKGRAAF
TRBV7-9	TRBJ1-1	AGQDNTKAF
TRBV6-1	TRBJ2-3	ASSEFAGSSTDTQY
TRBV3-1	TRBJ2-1	ASSPWTARNEQF
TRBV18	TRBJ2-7	ASSRAGVAYEQY
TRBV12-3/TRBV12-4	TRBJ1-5	ASGKGSNQPQH
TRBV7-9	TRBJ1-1	ASSFPARGPLNTEAF
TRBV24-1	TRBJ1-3	ASSEGAGGNTIY
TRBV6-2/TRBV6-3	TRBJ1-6	ASNSPGTGGSPLH
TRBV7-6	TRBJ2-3	ASSLGVQPDTQY
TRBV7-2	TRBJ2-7	ASRGLGPYEQY
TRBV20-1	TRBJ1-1	SANRGARNTEAF
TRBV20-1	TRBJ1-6	SASMTGGFSPLH
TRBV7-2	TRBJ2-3	ASSLGGPSTDTQY
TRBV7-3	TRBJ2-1	ASSPPGGDEQF
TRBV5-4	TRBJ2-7	ASSLRSAVYEQY
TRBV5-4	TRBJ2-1	ASSASSFGRNEQF
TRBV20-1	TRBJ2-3	SARVGAVGGTDTQY
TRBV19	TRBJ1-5	DHGPQH
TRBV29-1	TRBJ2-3	SVEDPWGTDTQY